These T cell receptor beta chains were read from a single sample in a study of blood T cell repertoires in COVID-19. TCRdb's table, derived via immunoSEQ multiplex PCR, lists solely in-frame clones and lacks some. The table has about 300,000 clones, just over 85% seen once. Sequenced: PBMCs or T cells enriched from blood (not recorded which). These receptors were collected from a man between 25 and 39 years old who had recovered from COVID-19. Each CDR3 is given with its conserved first and last residue. Fields, in order: D gene, CDR3 length, clone size, V gene, J gene, CDR3 DNA, CDR3 protein. A D gene is named only where the DNA matches it firmly. Size is stated for part of the rows, as once, few or many counts, or as a class when the clone is expanded.

TRBD2	16	once	TRBV7-2	TRBJ2-7	TGTGCCAGCAGCTTAGAAAGTCTAGCGGGAGGGGTCGAGCAGTACTTC	CASSLESLAGGVEQYF
TRBD2	16	NA	TRBV24-1	TRBJ2-1	TGTGCCACCAGTGACCGGCGGGGGGGGTCCTACAATGAGCAGTTCTTC	CATSDRRGGSYNEQFF
NA	15	NA	TRBV24-1	TRBJ2-5	TGTGCCACCAGTTCGGTCGTAGAGTACCAAGAGACCCAGTACTTC	CATSSVVEYQETQYF
NA	15	few	TRBV19	TRBJ2-2	TGTGCCAGTAGTATCGTCGGAGTGAACACCGGGGAGCTGTTTTTT	CASSIVGVNTGELFF
NA	14	NA	TRBV7-9	TRBJ1-3	TGTGCCAGCAGCCCACAGGACTCTGGAAACACCATATATTTT	CASSPQDSGNTIYF
TRBD2	15	NA	TRBV9	TRBJ2-7	TGTGCCAGCAGCCCAAAGACTAGCGGGAGTTACGAGCAGTACTTC	CASSPKTSGSYEQYF
NA	13	NA	TRBV30	TRBJ1-5	TGTGCCTGGAGTGGGCAGGGATTACAGCCCCAGCATTTT	CAWSGQGLQPQHF
TRBD2	14	few	TRBV6-6	TRBJ2-7	TGTGCCAGCAGCACCGGGACTAGCGCTTACGAGCAGTACTTC	CASSTGTSAYEQYF
NA	14	NA	TRBV7-9	TRBJ1-3	TGTGCCAGCAGCTTAGACAGCCGAGGAAACACCATATATTTT	CASSLDSRGNTIYF
NA	13	NA	TRBV10-1	TRBJ2-7	TGCGCCAGCAGTGAGTCGGCCGGGGATTTGCAGTACTTC	CASSESAGDLQYF
NA	13	NA	TRBV15	TRBJ1-1	TGTGCCACCAGCAGAGATACCAGGGACTCAGCTTTCTTT	CATSRDTRDSAFF
TRBD1	10	NA	TRBV19	TRBJ2-7	TGTGCCACGACGCACAGGGGGCAGTACTTC	CATTHRGQYF
NA	16	once	TRBV18	TRBJ1-5	TGTGCCAGCTCACGGAAACAGGGTCCAGGGAATCAGCCCCAGCATTTT	CASSRKQGPGNQPQHF
NA	14	NA	TRBV10-2	TRBJ1-3	TGCGCCAGCAGACAGGTTAACTCTGGAAACACCATATATTTT	CASRQVNSGNTIYF
TRBD1	16	once	TRBV13	TRBJ1-6	TGTGCCAGCAGCAAGGGACAGGGGGGATATAATTCACCCCTCCACTTT	CASSKGQGGYNSPLHF
TRBD1	15	NA	TRBV16	TRBJ1-2	TGTGCCAGCAGCCAATGGAGGGGGCAGGACTATGGCTACACCTTC	CASSQWRGQDYGYTF
NA	11	NA	TRBV5-1	TRBJ2-7	TGCGCCAGCAGCCAGGACTACGAGCAGTACTTC	CASSQDYEQYF
TRBD1	18	NA	TRBV27	TRBJ2-3	TGTGCCAGCAGTTTATCGCTCGAGCAGGGGGCGGACACAGATACGCAGTATTTT	CASSLSLEQGADTDTQYF
NA	13	NA	TRBV12-3/TRBV12-4	TRBJ2-7	TGTGCCAGCAGTTGGAGGGTTGTCAACGAGCAGTACTTC	CASSWRVVNEQYF
NA	13	NA	TRBV30	TRBJ1-2	TGTGCCTGGAGTGTTGGCAGGTACTATGGCTACACCTTC	CAWSVGRYYGYTF
TRBD2	16	NA	TRBV14	TRBJ2-5	TGTGCCAGCAGCCAACTAGCGGGAGGGCTTCGGGGGACCCAGTACTTC	CASSQLAGGLRGTQYF
TRBD1	15	NA	TRBV5-1	TRBJ2-3	TGCGCCAGCAGCACCGGGACAGGGGACATAGATACGCAGTATTTT	CASSTGTGDIDTQYF
NA	17	NA	TRBV25-1	TRBJ2-3	TGTGCCAGCAGTGAACCCCGACTGGCCGGCGGCACAGATACGCAGTATTTT	CASSEPRLAGGTDTQYF
NA	12	NA	TRBV29-1	TRBJ1-5	TGCAGCGTTGCGGGGGGCAATCAGCCCCAGCATTTT	CSVAGGNQPQHF
TRBD1	17	NA	TRBV18	TRBJ2-1	TGTGCCAGCTCACCACCGAGGACAGGGCGCTCCTACAATGAGCAGTTCTTC	CASSPPRTGRSYNEQFF
TRBD1	16	NA	TRBV9	TRBJ1-1	TGTGCCAGCAGGGATGTTACGACAGGGATGAACACTGAAGCTTTCTTT	CASRDVTTGMNTEAFF
NA	14	NA	TRBV28	TRBJ1-1	TGTGCCAGCAGTTTCTCTTTTGCGAGCACTGAAGCTTTCTTT	CASSFSFASTEAFF
NA	14	once	TRBV6-1	TRBJ2-7	TGTGCCAGCAGTGAGTGGAGTAGGGGGGGCGAGCAGTACTTC	CASSEWSRGGEQYF
NA	16	NA	TRBV29-1	TRBJ2-7	TGCAGCGTTGAAGAGACAACAGGGACCCCAGCCTACGAGCAGTACTTC	CSVEETTGTPAYEQYF